Included here is one T cell receptor (beta chain) sequence, with context. Its target is unknown. Losses at the gene ends were 7 bases for V and 2 bases for J; bases not matched to a gene: 1. The CDR3 totals 15 residues. Germline values: CDR1 SGHRS, CDR2 YFSETQ. This record belongs to a study of cytomegalovirus exposure and HLA in healthy donors. Study-level points and caveats: A prior analysis recorded that most TCR beta V segments were productive about 87% or about 30% of the time. Judged likely to be a sequencing artifact was a cluster of highly shared sequence variants.

The PCR used 60 Vbeta and 13 Jbeta primers. Authors' analysis steps: Per a later analysis, the number of unique TCR beta chains was around 79 million, of which about 11 million were shared. The data were produced by immunoSEQ multiplex PCR, yet TCRdb's version contains in-frame clones alone and is incomplete. The V and J calls and clone size were taken over from that table, and D and trimming were inferred from the DNA. The sample gives approximately 200,000 clones, around three quarters of which show up once; around 15% is in the top ten. Sequenced: PBMCs. The rearrangement joins TRBV5-1 to TRBJ2-1; 15 bases match TRBD2. This clonotype originated in a man in his forties in good health and CMV-seronegative. The CDR3 protein is CASGTSGGTYNEQFF. CDR3 DNA: TGCGCCAGCGGGACTAGCGGGGGGACCTACAATGAGCAGTTCTTC.